One T cell receptor beta chain is described in this entry. The length of the CDR3 is 13 residues. Trimming took off 4 bases at V and 4 bases at J, with 10 bases between the two ends. Germline V lookup: CDR1 SNHLY, CDR2 FYNNEI. Each CDR3 protein is one row after TCRdb ran MiXCR on the RT-PCR reads. Of about 700,000 distinct CDR3 sequences in the sample, over 12% were seen once. The J gene is TRBJ1-2, the V gene TRBV2; D might be TRBD1 (5 bases). This TCR derives from a female donor in good health, serving as a healthy control. Sequencing was carried out using memory CD4+ T cells from blood. This CDR3 is CASSAGPRYGYTF. The CDR3 region has the DNA TGTGCCAGCAGTGCGGGACCGCGCTATGGCTACACCTTC.